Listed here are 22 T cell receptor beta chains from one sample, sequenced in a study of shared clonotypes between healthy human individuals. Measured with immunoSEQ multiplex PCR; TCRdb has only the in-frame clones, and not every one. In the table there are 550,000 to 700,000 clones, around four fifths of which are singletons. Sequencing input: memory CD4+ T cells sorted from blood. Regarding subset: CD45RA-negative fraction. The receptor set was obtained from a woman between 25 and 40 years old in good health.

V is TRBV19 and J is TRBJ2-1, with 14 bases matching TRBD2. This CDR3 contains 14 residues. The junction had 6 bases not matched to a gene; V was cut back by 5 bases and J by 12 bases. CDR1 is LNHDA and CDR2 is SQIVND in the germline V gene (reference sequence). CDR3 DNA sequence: TGTGCCAGTAGTCCCGGGACTAGCGGGAGAAGGCAGTTCTTC. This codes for CASSPGTSGRRQFF.

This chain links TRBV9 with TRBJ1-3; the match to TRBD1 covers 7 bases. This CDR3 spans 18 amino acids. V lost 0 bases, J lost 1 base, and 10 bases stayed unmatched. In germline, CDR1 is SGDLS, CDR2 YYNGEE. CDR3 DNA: TGTGCCAGCAGCGTAGGCGCAGGTGCAGGGGGTTCTGGAAACACCATATATTTT. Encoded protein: CASSVGAGAGGSGNTIYF. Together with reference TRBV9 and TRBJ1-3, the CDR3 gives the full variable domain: DSGVTQTPKHLITATGQRVTLRCSPRSGDLSVYWYQQSLDQGLQFLIQYYNGEERAKGNILERFSAQQFPDLHSELNLSSLELGDSALYFCASSVGAGAGGSGNTIYFGEGSWLTVV.

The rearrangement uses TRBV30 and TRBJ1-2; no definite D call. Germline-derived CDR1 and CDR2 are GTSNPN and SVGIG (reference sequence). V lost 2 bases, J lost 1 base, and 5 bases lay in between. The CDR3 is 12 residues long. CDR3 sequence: CAWSLINYGYTF. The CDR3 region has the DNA TGTGCCTGGAGTTTGATTAACTATGGCTACACCTTC.

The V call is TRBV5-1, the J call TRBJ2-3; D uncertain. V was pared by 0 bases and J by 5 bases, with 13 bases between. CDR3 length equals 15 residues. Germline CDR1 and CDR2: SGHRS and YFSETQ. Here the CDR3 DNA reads TGCGCCAGCAGCTTGGAAGGGCGGACCCGAGATACGCAGTATTTT. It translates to CASSLEGRTRDTQYF.

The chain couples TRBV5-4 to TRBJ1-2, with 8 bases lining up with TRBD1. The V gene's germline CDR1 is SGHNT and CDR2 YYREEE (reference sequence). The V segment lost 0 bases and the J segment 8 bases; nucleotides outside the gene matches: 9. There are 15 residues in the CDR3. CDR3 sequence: CASSLALGQGGGYTF. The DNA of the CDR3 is TGTGCCAGCAGCTTGGCCCTCGGACAGGGCGGCGGCTACACCTTC.

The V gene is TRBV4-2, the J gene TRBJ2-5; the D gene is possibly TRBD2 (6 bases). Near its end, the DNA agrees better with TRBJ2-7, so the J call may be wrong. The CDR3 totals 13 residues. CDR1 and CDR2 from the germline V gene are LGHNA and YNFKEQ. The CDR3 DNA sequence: TGTGCCAGCAGCTTGGGGGGACTCTACGAGCAGTACTTC. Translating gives CASSLGGLYEQYF.

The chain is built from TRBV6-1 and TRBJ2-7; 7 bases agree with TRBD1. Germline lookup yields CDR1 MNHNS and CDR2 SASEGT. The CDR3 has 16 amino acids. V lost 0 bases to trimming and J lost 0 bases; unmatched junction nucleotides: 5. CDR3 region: CASSEAAGTASYEQYF. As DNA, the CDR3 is TGTGCCAGCAGTGAAGCGGCCGGGACAGCCTCCTACGAGCAGTACTTC.

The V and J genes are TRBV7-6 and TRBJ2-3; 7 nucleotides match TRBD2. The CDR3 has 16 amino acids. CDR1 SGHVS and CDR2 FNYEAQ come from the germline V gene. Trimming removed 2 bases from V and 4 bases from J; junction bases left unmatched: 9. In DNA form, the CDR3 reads TGTGCCAGCAGCTTATTTCAAGCGGGAAATTCAGATACGCAGTATTTT. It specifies CASSLFQAGNSDTQYF.

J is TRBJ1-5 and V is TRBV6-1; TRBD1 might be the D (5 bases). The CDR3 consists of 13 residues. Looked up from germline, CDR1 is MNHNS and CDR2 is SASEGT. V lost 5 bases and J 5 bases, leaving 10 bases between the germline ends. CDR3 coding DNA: TGTGCCAGCAGTCCTCAGGGAGATCAGCCCCAGCATTTT. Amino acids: CASSPQGDQPQHF.

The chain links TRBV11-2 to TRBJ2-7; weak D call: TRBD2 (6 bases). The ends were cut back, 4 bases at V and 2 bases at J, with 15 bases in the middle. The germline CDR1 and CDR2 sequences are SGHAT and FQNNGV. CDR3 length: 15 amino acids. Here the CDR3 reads CASSSRLEGPYEQYF. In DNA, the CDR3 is TGTGCCAGCAGCTCCCGACTAGAAGGCCCCTACGAGCAGTACTTC.

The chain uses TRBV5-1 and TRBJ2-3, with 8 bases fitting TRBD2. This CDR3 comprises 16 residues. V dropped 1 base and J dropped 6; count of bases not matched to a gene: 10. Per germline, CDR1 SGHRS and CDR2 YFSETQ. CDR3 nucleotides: TGCGCCAGCAGCTTGTCACTAGCGGATGGGGGGGATACGCAGTATTTT. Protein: CASSLSLADGGDTQYF.

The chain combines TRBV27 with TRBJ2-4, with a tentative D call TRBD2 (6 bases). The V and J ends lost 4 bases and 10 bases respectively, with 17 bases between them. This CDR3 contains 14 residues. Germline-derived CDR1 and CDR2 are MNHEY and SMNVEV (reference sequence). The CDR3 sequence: CASSSSGEVGIQYF. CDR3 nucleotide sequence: TGTGCCAGCAGTTCCTCGGGGGAGGTCGGGATTCAGTACTTC.

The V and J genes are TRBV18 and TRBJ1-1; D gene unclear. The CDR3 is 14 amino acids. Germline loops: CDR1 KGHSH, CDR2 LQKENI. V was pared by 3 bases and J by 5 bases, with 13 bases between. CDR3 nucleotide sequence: TGTGCCAGCTCACCCGCTCCGGGAGGGACTGAAGCTTTCTTT. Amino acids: CASSPAPGGTEAFF.

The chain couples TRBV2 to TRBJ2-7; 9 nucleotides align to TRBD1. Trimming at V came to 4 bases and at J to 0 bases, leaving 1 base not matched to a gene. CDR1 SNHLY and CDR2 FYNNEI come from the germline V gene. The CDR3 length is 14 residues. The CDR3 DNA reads TGTGCCAGCAGTGGACAGGGGGTCTCCTACGAGCAGTACTTC. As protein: CASSGQGVSYEQYF.

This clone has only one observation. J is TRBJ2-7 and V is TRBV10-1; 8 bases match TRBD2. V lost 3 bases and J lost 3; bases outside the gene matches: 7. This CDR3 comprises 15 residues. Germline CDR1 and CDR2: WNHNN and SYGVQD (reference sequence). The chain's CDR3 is CASSDGAGVLYEQYF. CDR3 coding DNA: TGCGCCAGCAGTGACGGAGCGGGAGTCCTCTACGAGCAGTACTTC.

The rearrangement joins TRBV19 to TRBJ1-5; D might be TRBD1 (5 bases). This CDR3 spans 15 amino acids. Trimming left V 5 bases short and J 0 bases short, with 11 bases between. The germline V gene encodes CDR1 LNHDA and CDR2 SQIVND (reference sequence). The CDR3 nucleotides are TGTGCCAGTAGTCCAGGGACTTATAGCAATCAGCCCCAGCATTTT. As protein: CASSPGTYSNQPQHF.

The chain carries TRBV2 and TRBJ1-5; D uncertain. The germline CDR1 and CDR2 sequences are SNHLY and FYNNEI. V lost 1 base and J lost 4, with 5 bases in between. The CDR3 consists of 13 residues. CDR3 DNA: TGTGCCAGCAGTGAAGGATGGAATCAGCCCCAGCATTTT. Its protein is CASSEGWNQPQHF. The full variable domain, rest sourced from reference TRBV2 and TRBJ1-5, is EPEVTQTPSHQVTQMGQEVILRCVPISNHLYFYWYRQILGQKVEFLVSFYNNEISEKSEIFDDQFSVERPDGSNFTLKIRSTKLEDSAMYFCASSEGWNQPQHFGDGTRLSIL.

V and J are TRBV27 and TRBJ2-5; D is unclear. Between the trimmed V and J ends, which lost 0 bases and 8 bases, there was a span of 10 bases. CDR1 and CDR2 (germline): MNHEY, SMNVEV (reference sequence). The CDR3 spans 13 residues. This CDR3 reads CASSLSGNPTQYF. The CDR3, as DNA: TGTGCCAGCAGTTTATCAGGGAACCCAACCCAGTACTTC.

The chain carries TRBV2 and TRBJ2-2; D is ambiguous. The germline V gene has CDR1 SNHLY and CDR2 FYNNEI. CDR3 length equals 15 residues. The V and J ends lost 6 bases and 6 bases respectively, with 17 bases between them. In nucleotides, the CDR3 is TGTGCCAGCAGCGACATCGGTGGCGGACCCGGGGAGCTGTTTTTT. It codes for CASSDIGGGPGELFF.

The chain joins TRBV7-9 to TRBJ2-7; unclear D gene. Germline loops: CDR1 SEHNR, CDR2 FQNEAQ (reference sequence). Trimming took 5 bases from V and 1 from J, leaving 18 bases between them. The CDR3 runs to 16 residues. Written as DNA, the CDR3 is TGTGCCAGCAGCCGCTGGACGGACCAGGCGTCCTACGAGCAGTACTTC. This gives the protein CASSRWTDQASYEQYF.

CDR3 sequence (DNA): TGTGCCAGCGGTATCCGGGCCCACAATCAGCCCCAGCATTTT. It encodes CASGIRAHNQPQHF. This sequence joins TRBV6-5 and TRBJ1-5; D remains unclear. CDR3 length equals 14 residues. CDR1 is MNHEY and CDR2 is SVGAGI in the germline V gene. With 8 bases removed from V and 3 bases from J, the gap between germline ends came to 14 bases.

This chain's CDR3 is CANQGTGSVEAFF. The CDR3 nucleotides are TGTGCCAACCAAGGGACAGGGTCTGTTGAAGCTTTCTTT. The chain uses TRBV2 and TRBJ1-1; 9 bases map to TRBD1. CDR3 length: 13 residues. Germline loops: CDR1 SNHLY, CDR2 FYNNEI. Trimming cost V 10 bases and J 7 bases; bases outside gene matches: 10.